This TCR beta chain was sequenced for a study of immune evolution from preneoplasia to lung adenocarcinoma. Profiled with immunoSEQ multiplex PCR; TCRdb holds only in-frame clones, not every one. Among fewer than 5,500 clones listed, approximately 87% were seen once. Trimming left V 1 base short and J 2 bases short, with 3 bases between. Per the germline V gene, CDR1 is SGHTA and CDR2 is FQGNSA. The CDR3 is 13 amino acids. This receptor was obtained from a person aged 60-79 years with lung adenocarcinoma. The V gene is TRBV7-2, the J gene TRBJ1-5; D is unclear. The sequenced sample was FFPE minimally invasive lung adenocarcinoma tissue. CDR3 sequence reads: CASSLVRNQPQHF. CDR3 bases: TGTGCCAGCAGCTTAGTGCGCAATCAGCCCCAGCATTTT.